Listed below are T cell receptor beta chains from one sample, sequenced in a study of T cell responses to AZD1222 COVID-19 vaccine. Produced via immunoSEQ multiplex PCR; TCRdb's table is partial and in-frame only. The profile shows approximately 190,000 clones, under 95% of them singletons. The sample here was peripheral blood, taken on day 0 of AZD1222 vaccination. These receptors came from an adult in good health. Each CDR3 is given with its conserved first and last residue. A D gene is named only where the DNA matches it firmly. Only some rows state a clone size, as once, few, many or a class for expanded clones.

>.|.|TRBJ1-1|TRBV14
TGTGCCAGCAGCCAAGGTATAAACACTGAAGCTTTCTTT
CASSQGINTEAFF
>.|.|TRBJ1-1|TRBV5-1
TGCGCCAGCAGCTTGGCGTTGAATTCGGGGAACACTGAAGCTTTCTTT
CASSLALNSGNTEAFF
>.|.|TRBJ2-6|TRBV11-2
TGTGCCAGCAGTACAAACGGGGGGACAGGATACTCTGGGGCCAACGTCCTGACTTTC
CASSTNGGTGYSGANVLTF
>TRBD2|.|TRBJ2-3|TRBV29-1
TGCAGCGGGGAGCCGGGACTAGCGGGAGGAGATACGCAGTATTTT
CSGEPGLAGGDTQYF
>.|.|TRBJ2-3|TRBV19
TGTGCCAGTAGTAAGGCCGGCAGTGGGGGTAATACGCAGTATTTT
CASSKAGSGGNTQYF
>.|once|TRBJ2-7|TRBV6-2/TRBV6-3
TGTGCCAGCAGCCCCGATCCCTACGAGCAGTACTTC
CASSPDPYEQYF
>.|.|TRBJ2-3|TRBV4-2
TGTGCCAGCAGCCAAGCGGGCCAAAGGGATACGCAGTATTTT
CASSQAGQRDTQYF
>.|.|TRBJ1-1|TRBV28
TGTGCCAGCAGTTGGAAACTCAGGGGGAACACTGAAGCTTTCTTT
CASSWKLRGNTEAFF
>.|.|TRBJ2-7|TRBV4-2
TGTGCCAGCAGCCACAGGGACGGCGCCTACGAGCAGTACTTC
CASSHRDGAYEQYF
>.|.|TRBJ2-5|TRBV28
TGTGCCAGCAGTTTATTAGGGAGCAGGGGTCATGAGACCCAGTACTTC
CASSLLGSRGHETQYF
>TRBD1|.|TRBJ1-2|TRBV23-1
TGCGCCAGCACCCTACAGGGGTTGGGGTATGGCTACACCTTC
CASTLQGLGYGYTF
>.|.|TRBJ2-1|TRBV29-1
TGCAGCGGTGTAGGGGGTGAGCAGTTCTTC
CSGVGGEQFF
>.|.|TRBJ2-7|TRBV6-5
TGTGCCAGCAGTCCCCCCGCCTCCGACGAGCAGTACTTC
CASSPPASDEQYF
>.|.|TRBJ1-4|TRBV18
TGTGCCAGCTCACCAATGAAGCTCGGTAATGAAAAACTGTTTTTT
CASSPMKLGNEKLFF
>.|.|TRBJ1-5|TRBV27
TGTGCCAGCAGTTTAGTCTCCCAGGGGTTTAGCAATCAGCCCCAGCATTTT
CASSLVSQGFSNQPQHF
>.|.|TRBJ2-3|TRBV3-1/TRBV3-2
TGTGCCAGCAGCCCCGGGCTAGGGGACACAGATACGCAGTATTTT
CASSPGLGDTDTQYF
>TRBD2|few|TRBJ2-1|TRBV9
TGTGCCAGCAGCGCATGGGGACTAGCGGGTTCATACAATGAGCAGTTCTTC
CASSAWGLAGSYNEQFF
>.|.|TRBJ2-1|TRBV7-3
TGTGCCAGCAGCTTAACAGGGGACAACTACTACAATGAGCAGTTCTTC
CASSLTGDNYYNEQFF
>TRBD1|.|TRBJ2-7|TRBV5-5
TGTGCCAGCAGCTCCCATACAGGGGACCTGGGTTACGAGCAGTACTTC
CASSSHTGDLGYEQYF
>.|.|TRBJ2-2|TRBV27
TGTGCCAGCAGTTTAATAAGGACAGCTACGAACACCGGGGAGCTGTTTTTT
CASSLIRTATNTGELFF
>.|.|TRBJ1-3|TRBV7-3
TGTGCCAGTGCTCGGGGGTCCTCTGGAAACACCATATATTTT
CASARGSSGNTIYF
>.|.|TRBJ2-5|TRBV18
TGTGCCAGCTCAGACCTGGCTGCGGGGACCCAGTACTTC
CASSDLAAGTQYF
>TRBD2|.|TRBJ2-2|TRBV9
TGTGCCAGCAGCGTAGCTGGCGGGGGGCTCACCGGGGAGCTGTTTTTT
CASSVAGGGLTGELFF
>.|.|TRBJ2-7|TRBV28
TGTGCCAGCAGTTTAGGTCGGGGGCCCTACGAGCAGTACTTC
CASSLGRGPYEQYF
>.|.|TRBJ1-2|TRBV2
TGTGCCAGCAGTGATGTGGCGGCCTACGGCTACACCTTC
CASSDVAAYGYTF
>TRBD1|once|TRBJ1-2|TRBV6-5
TGTGCCAGCAGTTACGACAGGGCGAACTATGGCTACACCTTC
CASSYDRANYGYTF
>.|few|TRBJ1-1|TRBV4-3
TGCGCCAGCAGCCAGGGGTCTCGCGCTGAAGCTTTCTTT
CASSQGSRAEAFF
>TRBD1|.|TRBJ1-6|TRBV7-9
TGTGCCAGCAGCGAAGGACAGGGGGCAAATTCACCCCTCCACTTT
CASSEGQGANSPLHF
>.|.|TRBJ2-1|TRBV19
TGTGCCAGCCTTCTAGGGGGCGGGAGCTCCTACAATGAGCAGTTCTTC
CASLLGGGSSYNEQFF